Listed below are T cell receptor beta chains from one sample, sequenced in a study of control samples from healthy donors and cancer patients. Clones were read by immunoSEQ multiplex PCR, and TCRdb kept only the in-frame ones, dropping some. The table has some 130,000 clones, more than 80% seen once. Sequenced input: blood. Receptor source: a man in his forties in good health. The CDR3 runs from the conserved cysteine through the conserved F or W. A D gene is named only where the DNA matches it firmly. Expanded clones are given a class, and other clones once, few, many or no size at all.

v_call: TRBV12-3/TRBV12-4
j_call: TRBJ2-3
d_call: NA
clone_size: NA
cdr3_nt: TGTGCCAGCAATAGGGCGTCAGATACGCAGTATTTT
cdr3_aa: CASNRASDTQYF

v_call: TRBV5-1
j_call: TRBJ1-2
d_call: TRBD1
clone_size: NA
cdr3_nt: TGCGCCAGCAGCCCGGACAGGGGGCGGTATGGCTACACCTTC
cdr3_aa: CASSPDRGRYGYTF

v_call: TRBV6-5
j_call: TRBJ1-6
d_call: NA
clone_size: NA
cdr3_nt: TGTGCCAGCAAGGTCCAGGACCGATTAAATTCACCCCTCCACTTT
cdr3_aa: CASKVQDRLNSPLHF

v_call: TRBV29-1
j_call: TRBJ2-7
d_call: NA
clone_size: NA
cdr3_nt: TGCAGCGTTCAGGCAGAACTCTACGAGCAGTACTTC
cdr3_aa: CSVQAELYEQYF

v_call: TRBV19
j_call: TRBJ1-2
d_call: TRBD1
clone_size: NA
cdr3_nt: TGTGCCAGTATGAGAACCGGGACAGGGGGTAGTGGCTACACCTTC
cdr3_aa: CASMRTGTGGSGYTF

v_call: TRBV12-3/TRBV12-4
j_call: TRBJ1-2
d_call: TRBD1
clone_size: NA
cdr3_nt: TGTGCCAGCAGTCCGACAGGGTTTGTTGGCTACACCTTC
cdr3_aa: CASSPTGFVGYTF

v_call: TRBV18
j_call: TRBJ1-1
d_call: NA
clone_size: NA
cdr3_nt: TGTGCCAGCTCGGCCAGTAAGGGCACTGAAGCTTTCTTT
cdr3_aa: CASSASKGTEAFF

v_call: TRBV2
j_call: TRBJ2-1
d_call: TRBD2
clone_size: NA
cdr3_nt: TGTGCCAGCAGGGGGGGACTAGCTATCTCCTACAATGAGCAGTTCTTC
cdr3_aa: CASRGGLAISYNEQFF

v_call: TRBV9
j_call: TRBJ1-6
d_call: NA
clone_size: once
cdr3_nt: TGTGCCAGCAGGGGACCGGGACCGTTGAATTCACCCCTCCACTTT
cdr3_aa: CASRGPGPLNSPLHF

v_call: TRBV3-1/TRBV3-2
j_call: TRBJ2-1
d_call: NA
clone_size: NA
cdr3_nt: TGTGCCAGCAGCCAAGTCCCGGACAGTTACAATGAGCAGTTCTTC
cdr3_aa: CASSQVPDSYNEQFF

v_call: TRBV7-6
j_call: TRBJ2-3
d_call: NA
clone_size: NA
cdr3_nt: TGTGCCAGCAGCCCCGAGTGGGCCACAGATACGCAGTATTTT
cdr3_aa: CASSPEWATDTQYF

v_call: TRBV5-1
j_call: TRBJ1-3
d_call: NA
clone_size: NA
cdr3_nt: TGCGCCAGCAGTCTGGACGGTAGCTCTGGAAACACCATATATTTT
cdr3_aa: CASSLDGSSGNTIYF

v_call: TRBV5-8
j_call: TRBJ2-7
d_call: TRBD1
clone_size: NA
cdr3_nt: TGTGCCAGCAGCTTTCGACAGGGGAGGTACGAGCAGTACTTC
cdr3_aa: CASSFRQGRYEQYF

v_call: TRBV10-2
j_call: TRBJ1-1
d_call: NA
clone_size: NA
cdr3_nt: TGCGCCGCTCGGTCAACTTGGGGCACTGAAGCTTTCTTT
cdr3_aa: CAARSTWGTEAFF

v_call: TRBV11-2
j_call: TRBJ2-1
d_call: TRBD2
clone_size: NA
cdr3_nt: TGTGCCAGCAGCACACCCGTGGCGGGGGGGTACAATGAGCAGTTCTTC
cdr3_aa: CASSTPVAGGYNEQFF

v_call: TRBV21-1
j_call: TRBJ1-2
d_call: NA
clone_size: NA
cdr3_nt: TGTGCCAGCAGCAACTATTATGGCTACACCTTC
cdr3_aa: CASSNYYGYTF

v_call: TRBV19
j_call: TRBJ1-3
d_call: NA
clone_size: NA
cdr3_nt: TGTGCCAGTAGTGCGGGACGGATGTTCTCTGGAAACACCATATATTTT
cdr3_aa: CASSAGRMFSGNTIYF

v_call: TRBV6-5
j_call: TRBJ2-5
d_call: TRBD2
clone_size: NA
cdr3_nt: TGTGCCAGCAGTTACTCAACTAGCGGAGGGGAGACCCAGTACTTC
cdr3_aa: CASSYSTSGGETQYF

v_call: TRBV5-1
j_call: TRBJ2-1
d_call: NA
clone_size: NA
cdr3_nt: TGCGCCAGCAGCGCCTGGCCCGGAGTCCTAATCTCCTACAATGAGCAGTTCTTC
cdr3_aa: CASSAWPGVLISYNEQFF

v_call: TRBV7-9
j_call: TRBJ1-2
d_call: TRBD1
clone_size: NA
cdr3_nt: TGTGCCAGCAGACCACTGGACAGGGGACAGGACTATGGCTACACCTTC
cdr3_aa: CASRPLDRGQDYGYTF

v_call: TRBV5-1
j_call: TRBJ1-3
d_call: NA
clone_size: NA
cdr3_nt: TGCGCCAGCAGCTTGGTGGCCAGTGCCCCTGGAAACACCATATATTTT
cdr3_aa: CASSLVASAPGNTIYF

v_call: TRBV7-9
j_call: TRBJ2-7
d_call: NA
clone_size: NA
cdr3_nt: TGTGCCAGCAGCTTAGATGGGTTCCCCTACGAGCAGTACTTC
cdr3_aa: CASSLDGFPYEQYF

v_call: TRBV14
j_call: TRBJ2-1
d_call: TRBD2
clone_size: NA
cdr3_nt: TGTGCCAGCAGCTTTCGAGGACTAGCGGGGGGGGTCTACAATGAGCAGTTCTTC
cdr3_aa: CASSFRGLAGGVYNEQFF

v_call: TRBV28
j_call: TRBJ1-5
d_call: TRBD1
clone_size: NA
cdr3_nt: TGTGCCAGCAGTTTACCTATACAGGGGGCCCAGCCCCAGCATTTT
cdr3_aa: CASSLPIQGAQPQHF